What follows is one TCR beta chain and its context. Only a few counts were recorded for this clone. Its antigen specificity is not known. There are no base qualities to consult, and no much larger clone falls within one base. In the ViraFEST assay, PBMC were stimulated with viral peptide pools, and TCR sequencing was then used to find antigen-specific CD4+ T cell clonotypes based on their expansion. After around 10 days of culture, CD4+ T cells were isolated with the EasySep CD4+ T cell isolation kit. Convalescent patients had PCR-confirmed SARS-CoV-2 infection between March and December 2020, before Alpha, Beta and Delta variants emerged in the United States. Fewer than 2.5 million PBMC per well were cultured in IMDM with approximately 5% human AB serum, roughly 11 IU/ml IL-2 and gentamicin, plus 10 ug/ml peptides. On days 3 and 7, half of the culture medium was replaced with fresh IL-2-containing medium. Unless noted otherwise, every peptide stimulation condition was cultured in triplicate wells. PBMC were separated from whole blood using Ficoll-Paque Plus gradient centrifugation and were then either cryopreserved at -140C or used fresh. The spike proteins of SARS-CoV-2 and of the common cold coronaviruses HCoV-NL63, HCoV-OC43 and HCoV-229E were spanned by overlapping peptide pools. The QIAamp micro DNA kit was used to extract genomic DNA from the cultured CD4+ T cells.

This entry comes from a study of vaccination effects on CD4 cells after COVID-19 (dated by TCRdb to between 2020 and 2023). In the study overall: Two doses of either the BNT162b2 or the mRNA-1273 mRNA SARS-CoV-2 vaccine were administered to participants. Pre-vaccine samples were collected from two convalescent patients 16 days and one week before the first dose, corresponding to 142 and 148 days after COVID-19 diagnosis. SARS-CoV-2 spike-specific CD4+ TCR repertoires from before and after mRNA vaccination were compared in COVID-19 convalescent patients and in infection-naive vaccine recipients. Altogether, around 9 COVID-19 convalescent patients and a few SARS-CoV-2-naive healthy vaccine recipients made up the full study. Cultures from other donors in the study were sequenced using the Oncomine TCR Beta short-read assay on an Illumina iSeq 100.

What the authors observed across the whole study: Among convalescent patients, the spike-reactive repertoire after vaccination was made up mainly of new vaccine-induced clones that were largely distinct from the clones induced by infection. Clones induced by infection and clones induced by vaccination both contracted markedly at late timepoints after vaccination, which fits with T cell responses waning over time. The study was limited by a small number of convalescent patients and lacked early post-infection timepoints.

Reading from cysteine to phenylalanine, the CDR3 counts 14 amino acids. CDR3 DNA is the only sequence kept; it has 42 bases, read in frame from the first base. CDR1 and CDR2 were assigned from the germline V gene as SGHRS and YFSETQ. V and J lose 2 bases and 5 bases, and a span of 14 bases separates them. Library prep was done by the immunoSEQ multiplex PCR assay. DNA from the CD4+ T cells that had been cultured and isolated underwent TCR beta CDR3 sequencing. In the paper's pipeline: Non-productive TCR sequences were removed, reads were trimmed to the CDR3 region, and CDR3s of at least 7 amino acids were retained. The MANAFEST web app was used to identify antigen-specific clonotypes by comparing expansion in peptide wells with expansion in reference cultures. To be called positive, a clone needed expansion at FDR<0.05 compared with the reference and with all other wells, an odds ratio greater than 5, and a frequency greater than 0.1% in two replicate wells. A clonotype was defined as cross-reactive if the clonotype was significantly expanded both in SARS-CoV-2 spike wells and in at least one common cold coronavirus spike condition. CDR3 similarity was assessed by Levenshtein distance with the stringdist R package, and unrooted trees were built with ape in R 3.6.1. Held by TCRdb, this immuneACCESS table contains in-frame sequences only and omits some clones. Under half of the omission traces to an unresolved V gene where checked; the cause of the rest is unknown. V and J calls and clone size come straight from that table; D and trimming were deduced from the DNA. In this sample the table shows around 28,000 clones, roughly 69% of which occur a single time. The ten largest account for more than 15% of the sample.

Sequenced here: CD4+ T cells from PBMCs cultured with SARS-CoV-2 spike peptides, sampled before COVID-19 vaccination. In light of the paper, this sample's cell subset or site label describes: SARS-CoV-2 spike overlapping peptide pool stimulation. The receptor was isolated from a human donor who had a prior SARS-CoV-2 infection. Recombination joined TRBV5-1 with TRBJ2-7; there is no confident call for the D gene. Here is the DNA: TGCGCCAGCAGCTTCGGTCTAGTTAGTGACGAGCAGTACTTC. This sequence encodes CASSFGLVSDEQYF.